Shown below are 32 T cell receptor beta chains from a single sample sequenced in a study of Ad26.COV2.S vaccination and SARS-CoV-2 variants. Regarding treatment: 15 to 20 received Ad26.COV2.S at low or high dose, single or two shots; 5 received placebo; per-sample allocation not given. The samples were gathered on day 63 after the first injection of vaccine or placebo. TCRdb's table, derived via immunoSEQ multiplex PCR, lists solely in-frame clones and lacks some. The sample holds about 330,000 clones; roughly 88% are singletons and the top ten take approximately 5.8%. The material was peripheral blood, obtained in a trial of Ad26.COV2.S vaccine versus placebo. The receptors were sampled from a person between 18 and 59 years old who received the Ad26.COV2.S COVID-19 vaccine or a placebo.

The genes are TRBV27 and TRBJ2-1, with 14 bases lining up with TRBD2. Germline lookup yields CDR1 MNHEY and CDR2 SMNVEV (reference sequence). J was trimmed by 6 bases and V by 6 bases; bases with no gene match: 1. This CDR3 is built from 14 residues. DNA of the CDR3: TGTGCCAGCAGGACTAGCGGGAGGGCCAATGAGCAGTTCTTC. Translating gives CASRTSGRANEQFF.

The gene calls are TRBV30 and TRBJ1-2; D is perhaps TRBD1 (6 bases). The germline V and J ends were trimmed by 5 bases and 5 bases, with 15 bases remaining between them. Germline V lookup: CDR1 GTSNPN, CDR2 SVGIG (reference sequence). This CDR3 region has 13 residues. CDR3: CAWSLGGGYGYTF. CDR3 nucleotides: TGTGCCTGGTCCTTAGGGGGGGGTTATGGCTACACCTTC. Based on the CDR3 plus reference TRBV30 and TRBJ1-2, the full variable domain is SQTIHQWPATLVQPVGSPLSLECTVEGTSNPNLYWYRQAAGRGLQLLFYSVGIGQISSEVPQNLSASRPQDRQFILSSKKLLLSDSGFYLCAWSLGGGYGYTFGSGTRLTVV.

V is TRBV6-5 and J is TRBJ1-5; D not certain. V lost 0 bases to trimming and J lost 5 bases, with 11 bases between them. Germline CDR1 is MNHEY and CDR2 is SVGAGI. The CDR3 totals 15 residues. CDR3 in amino acids: CASSYSGSPDQPQHF. CDR3 sequence (DNA): TGTGCCAGCAGTTACTCGGGCAGCCCAGATCAGCCCCAGCATTTT.

The chain links TRBV12-5 to TRBJ1-6; possible D gene TRBD1, 5 bases. The CDR3 covers 12 residues. Per germline, CDR1 LGHNT and CDR2 FRNRAP. Between the trimmed V and J ends, which lost 6 bases and 9 bases, there was a span of 9 bases. The CDR3 DNA follows: TGTGCTAGTGGAACCGGGACTTCACCCCTCCACTTT. Translating gives CASGTGTSPLHF.

The chain carries TRBV27 and TRBJ2-7; D perhaps matches TRBD1 (5 bases). Germline CDR1 MNHEY, CDR2 SMNVEV (reference sequence). The CDR3 sequence is 13 residues long. The ends were cut back, 4 bases at V and 5 bases at J, with 12 bases in the middle. This chain's CDR3 is CASSSIAGHEQYF. In DNA form, the CDR3 reads TGTGCCAGCAGTTCCATCGCAGGGCACGAGCAGTACTTC.

V is TRBV18 and J is TRBJ2-5; TRBD2 agrees at 13 bases. The trim removed 3 bases at V and 5 bases at J, leaving 6 bases unmatched. The CDR3 covers 16 residues. CDR1 and CDR2 (germline): KGHSH, LQKENI. CDR3 in amino acids: CASSPGLAGATETQYF. In DNA form, the CDR3 reads TGTGCCAGCTCACCTGGACTAGCGGGGGCCACGGAGACCCAGTACTTC.

This chain joins TRBV6-6 and TRBJ1-1, with D unresolved. CDR1 MNHNY and CDR2 SVGAGI come from the germline V gene (reference sequence). The CDR3 has 10 amino acids. Trimming removed 8 bases from V and 2 bases from J, with 3 bases in between. As DNA, the CDR3 is TGTGCCAGCCGAAACACTGAAGCTTTCTTT. This translates into CASRNTEAFF.

In DNA, the CDR3 is TGTGCCAGCAGTTTAGGGCAGGGTCATTGGGGGTTCAATCAGCCCCAGCATTTT. It encodes CASSLGQGHWGFNQPQHF. The chain joins TRBV28 to TRBJ1-5; tentative D call: TRBD1 (5 bases). CDR1 and CDR2 (germline): MDHEN, SYDVKM. This CDR3 spans 18 amino acids. With 2 bases removed from V and 3 bases from J, the gap between germline ends came to 20 bases.

J is TRBJ1-2 and V is TRBV6-5, with D uncertain. The CDR3 runs 15 residues. Germline V lookup: CDR1 MNHEY, CDR2 SVGAGI. Trimming took off 7 bases at V and 4 bases at J, with 19 bases between the two ends. In DNA form, the CDR3 reads TGTGCCAGCAAGTCAGAGGCATCCGATTCCTATGGCTACACCTTC. As protein: CASKSEASDSYGYTF.

The chain recombines TRBV11-2 with TRBJ1-2, with 7 bases fitting TRBD1. From germline, CDR1 is SGHAT and CDR2 FQNNGV. This CDR3 is 15 amino acids long. After removal of 2 bases from V and 4 bases from J, the junction contained 7 bases not matched to a gene. As DNA, the CDR3 is TGTGCCAGCAGCTTATTACAGGGGAATGGCTATGGCTACACCTTC. Its translation: CASSLLQGNGYGYTF.

The chain employs TRBV4-1 and TRBJ1-1; D gene unclear. Trimming took off 3 bases at V and 5 bases at J, with 10 bases between the two ends. Germline CDR1 MGHRA, CDR2 YSYEKL. The CDR3 is made up of 13 amino acids. CDR3 in DNA: TGCGCCAGCAGCCACCTTGAAGCGACTGAAGCTTTCTTT. The encoded protein is CASSHLEATEAFF.

The chain carries TRBV6-2 or TRBV6-3 and TRBJ1-1; D is uncertain. Germline lookup yields CDR1 MNHEY and CDR2 SVGEGT. Trimming took 6 bases from V and 3 from J, leaving 5 bases between them. The CDR3 is 11 amino acids. CDR3 loop: CASSLYTEAFF. Here the CDR3 DNA reads TGTGCCAGCAGCCTCTACACTGAAGCTTTCTTT.

The V and J genes are TRBV4-1 and TRBJ1-1, with D perhaps TRBD1 (5 bases). CDR3 size: 18 residues. The V and J ends lost 4 bases and 0 bases respectively, with 21 bases between them. CDR1 and CDR2 (germline): MGHRA, YSYEKL. The CDR3 reads CASSLYEGLDDMNTEAFF. The DNA of the CDR3 is TGCGCCAGCAGCCTCTACGAGGGGTTGGATGATATGAACACTGAAGCTTTCTTT.

This clone was seen only once. The genes are TRBV5-1 and TRBJ2-1, with D perhaps being TRBD1 or TRBD2 (5 bases each). Germline V gives CDR1 SGHRS, CDR2 YFSETQ. The CDR3 covers 14 residues. V was pared by 4 bases and J by 5 bases, with 13 bases between. As DNA, the CDR3 is TGCGCCAGCAGCGGGTCAGGGAGCCACAATGAGCAGTTCTTC. It yields the protein CASSGSGSHNEQFF.

The chain carries TRBV4-3 and TRBJ1-2; no clear D gene. Per germline, CDR1 LGHNA and CDR2 YSLEER. V was clipped by 0 bases and J by 7 bases, with 15 bases between them. There are 15 residues in the CDR3. CDR3 sequence (DNA): TGCGCCAGCAGCCAAGAAAGCGGGTTAGTGGGTGGCTACACCTTC. It specifies CASSQESGLVGGYTF.

The V call is TRBV4-1, the J call TRBJ1-5; no reliable D call. CDR3 length equals 17 residues. Germline values: CDR1 MGHRA, CDR2 YSYEKL. Between the trimmed V and J ends, which lost 1 base and 1 base, there was a span of 14 bases. CDR3 amino acids: CASSQGRALSSNQPQHF. The CDR3 DNA is TGCGCCAGCAGCCAAGGACGAGCTTTAAGCAGCAATCAGCCCCAGCATTTT.

The chain uses TRBV2 and TRBJ1-3; D gene ambiguous. Germline lookup yields CDR1 SNHLY and CDR2 FYNNEI. The CDR3 totals 16 residues. V was trimmed by 3 bases and J by 5 bases, leaving 17 bases between them. CDR3 bases: TGTGCCAGCAGTGACGAGGGCAGGCGGGCCAGAAACACCATATATTTT. Its protein is CASSDEGRRARNTIYF.

The V gene is TRBV6-5, the J gene TRBJ2-5; a weak D match, TRBD2 (5 bases). Trimming took 4 bases from V and 4 from J, leaving 16 bases between them. Germline V lookup: CDR1 MNHEY, CDR2 SVGAGI. This CDR3 has 15 amino acids. The chain's CDR3 is CASSSEGAIAETQYF. The CDR3 DNA sequence: TGTGCCAGCAGTTCCGAGGGCGCGATAGCAGAGACCCAGTACTTC.

This rearrangement joins TRBV5-8 to TRBJ2-6, with D unresolved. The CDR3 is 16 residues long. Trimming stripped 2 bases from V and 0 bases from J, with 9 bases between. Per germline, CDR1 SGHTS and CDR2 YDEGEE. The CDR3: CASSFEALSGANVLTF. The CDR3 region has the DNA TGTGCCAGCAGCTTTGAGGCGCTCTCTGGGGCCAACGTCCTGACTTTC.

The chain employs TRBV29-1 and TRBJ1-1; 8 bases line up with TRBD1. This CDR3 contains 12 residues. CDR1 and CDR2 (germline): SQVTM, ANQGSEA. Trimming removed 7 bases from V and 8 bases from J; junction bases left unmatched: 9. CDR3 sequence reads: CSAQGQALEAFF. The DNA of the CDR3 is TGCAGCGCTCAGGGACAGGCCTTAGAAGCTTTCTTT.

The chain is built from TRBV27 and TRBJ2-1; TRBD2 matches 9 bases. The V and J ends lost 5 bases and 4 bases, in that order; junction bases with no gene match: 6. Germline CDR1 and CDR2: MNHEY and SMNVEV (reference sequence). This CDR3 has 15 amino acids. Here the CDR3 reads CASSGELAGYNEQFF. The DNA for the CDR3 is TGTGCCAGCAGTGGAGAACTAGCGGGTTACAATGAGCAGTTCTTC.

The chain joins TRBV4-2 to TRBJ1-1; the match to TRBD1 covers 7 bases. Germline-derived CDR1 and CDR2 are LGHNA and YNFKEQ. Unmatched junction bases numbered 5, after V lost 4 bases and J lost 6 bases. The CDR3 has 13 residues. The CDR3 here is CASSPDRDPEAFF. The CDR3, as DNA: TGTGCCAGCAGCCCCGACAGGGACCCTGAAGCTTTCTTT.

This clone appeared once. The chain is built from TRBV4-1 and TRBJ1-1, with 7 bases fitting TRBD1. V was clipped by 1 base and J by 1 base; unmatched bases: 6. The length of the CDR3 is 16 residues. Germline V lookup: CDR1 MGHRA, CDR2 YSYEKL. The CDR3 spells CASSQATGAWNTEAFF. The CDR3 nucleotides read TGCGCCAGCAGCCAAGCCACAGGGGCCTGGAACACTGAAGCTTTCTTT.

The gene calls are TRBV5-4 and TRBJ2-7; D possibly corresponds to TRBD2 (6 bases). V shed 0 bases and J shed 1 base, with 17 bases lying between them. CDR1 and CDR2 from the germline V gene are SGHNT and YYREEE (reference sequence). The length of the CDR3 is 17 residues. CDR3 in DNA: TGTGCCAGCAGCTTGGGTCGGTTCCTGGAGGGGTCCTACGAGCAGTACGTC. It translates to CASSLGRFLEGSYEQYV.

The rearrangement uses TRBV7-2 and TRBJ2-1; 7 bases are a match to TRBD1. J lost 2 bases, V lost 5 bases, and 9 bases had no gene match. Germline CDR1 reads SGHTA; CDR2 reads FQGNSA. The CDR3 is 16 amino acids. Written as DNA, the CDR3 is TGTGCCAGCAGCCCAGTAAGGGGGCCACCCTACAATGAGCAGTTCTTC. Its translation: CASSPVRGPPYNEQFF.

The J gene is TRBJ1-2, the V gene TRBV11-2; D remains ambiguous. Deletions cut 2 bases from V and 1 base from J, with 2 bases between. This CDR3 contains 12 residues. The germline gives CDR1 SGHAT, CDR2 FQNNGV. The CDR3 is CASSLHNYGYTF. The CDR3 bases are TGTGCCAGCAGCTTACATAACTATGGCTACACCTTC. Variable domain in full (rest from reference TRBV11-2 and TRBJ1-2): EAGVAQSPRYKIIEKRQSVAFWCNPISGHATLYWYQQILGQGPKLLIQFQNNGVVDDSQLPKDRFSAERLKGVDSTLKIQPAKLEDSAVYLCASSLHNYGYTFGSGTRLTVV.

The chain carries TRBV6-5 and TRBJ2-1, with unresolved D. Germline loops: CDR1 MNHEY, CDR2 SVGAGI. This CDR3 is 15 amino acids long. With 2 bases removed from V and 3 bases from J, the gap between germline ends came to 11 bases. This CDR3 reads CASSYDGVHYNEQFF. CDR3 nucleotide sequence: TGTGCCAGCAGTTACGATGGGGTGCACTACAATGAGCAGTTCTTC.

The chain recombines TRBV6-2 or TRBV6-3 with TRBJ1-1; 11 nucleotides line up with TRBD1. V shed 2 bases and J 4 bases; nucleotides not matched to a gene: 0. Germline CDR1 MNHEY, CDR2 SVGEGT. The CDR3 consists of 14 residues. The CDR3 DNA follows: TGTGCCAGCAGTTACGGGACAGGGGGCACTGAAGCTTTCTTT. Its translation is CASSYGTGGTEAFF.

The chain recombines TRBV7-9 with TRBJ1-4, with a tentative D call TRBD1 (5 bases). V was pared by 5 bases and J by 4 bases, with 17 bases between. The CDR3 totals 16 residues. Germline loops: CDR1 SEHNR, CDR2 FQNEAQ (reference sequence). CDR3 bases: TGTGCCAGCAGCCTCTTTCAAACAGGCTATAATGAAAAACTGTTTTTT. Protein sequence: CASSLFQTGYNEKLFF.

The chain recombines TRBV21-1 with TRBJ1-5; the table's D call, TRBD1, was not checked against the DNA. TRBV21-1 is classified as a pseudogene. The CDR3 has 16 amino acids. Here the CDR3 reads CASSQNRGHSNQPQHF. CDR3 coding DNA: TGTGCCAGCAGCCAAAATAGGGGTCATAGCAATCAGCCCCAGCATTTT.

The rearrangement joins TRBV6-4 to TRBJ2-1; 9 bases line up with TRBD2. CDR1 and CDR2 (germline): MRHNA, SNTAGT. Trimming took 3 bases from V and 8 from J; bases not matched to a gene: 11. The CDR3 extends over 16 amino acids. CDR3 in amino acids: CASSDGGGLATHEQFF. CDR3 coding DNA: TGTGCCAGCAGTGATGGGGGGGGACTAGCAACACATGAGCAGTTCTTC.

The V and J genes are TRBV12-5 and TRBJ2-3; TRBD2 matches at 7 bases. Germline loops: CDR1 LGHNT, CDR2 FRNRAP. V dropped 4 bases and J dropped 3; count of bases not matched to a gene: 4. CDR3 length: 14 residues. CDR3 in DNA: TGTGCTAGTGGTTCGCGAGCGGGGACAGATACGCAGTATTTT. Protein: CASGSRAGTDTQYF.